These 16 T cell receptor beta chains were sequenced from one sample in a study of molecular identifiers for immune sequencing clone quantification. TCRdb reanalysed the PCR reads using MiXCR and keeps one entry per CDR3 protein. In the table there are over 100,000 distinct CDR3 sequences, 35% of which are singletons. Sample: naive CD8+ T cells from blood, with Jurkat cell RNA spiked in. Subset reported: FACS-sorted CD8+CD4-CCR7+CD45RA+ naive T cells. Every receptor here comes from a human donor in good health. Some libraries in this study had Jurkat cell RNA spiked in.

A remark on this clonotype: This may be a read error, as it is one base from a much larger clone. The V and J genes are TRBV7-9 and TRBJ1-1; D gene unclear. From germline, CDR1 is SEHNR and CDR2 FQNEAQ (reference sequence). V was trimmed by 3 bases and J by 6 bases, leaving 8 bases between them. The CDR3 totals 12 residues. DNA for the CDR3: TGTGCCAGCAGCTTCCCAGACCCTGAAGCTTTCTTT. This codes for CASSFPDPEAFF.

As concerns this clonotype: Here the CDR3 omits its conserved ending phenylalanine or tryptophan, so a read error is the likely source. This rearrangement joins TRBV6-6 to TRBJ2-5, with D tentatively TRBD1 or TRBD2 (5 bases each). Germline-derived CDR1 and CDR2 are MNHNY and SVGAGI (reference sequence). CDR3 length equals 15 residues. Trimming removed 5 bases at V and 5 bases at J, with 18 bases between. CDR3 sequence (DNA): TGTGCCAGCAGTACCGTCGGACTTGAGGGGGAGACCCAGTACATC. It codes for CASSTVGLEGETQYI.

This clonotype was observed a few times. CDR3 bases: TGTGCCAGTAGTACCTTCCTAGCGGGAGCCGGGGAGCTGTTTTTT. This translates into CASSTFLAGAGELFF. This chain connects TRBV19 to TRBJ2-2, with 10 positions matching TRBD2. Germline CDR1 reads LNHDA; CDR2 reads SQIVND (reference sequence). V shed 4 bases and J 6 bases; nucleotides not matched to a gene: 5. This CDR3 has 15 amino acids.

The chain employs TRBV5-1 and TRBJ2-7; tentative D call: TRBD1 (6 bases). The germline V and J ends were trimmed by 4 bases and 4 bases, with 15 bases remaining between them. Germline V lookup: CDR1 SGHRS, CDR2 YFSETQ. CDR3 length: 14 residues. The CDR3 here is CASSHQGLEYEQYF. The CDR3 nucleotides are TGCGCCAGCAGCCACCAGGGGCTGGAGTACGAGCAGTACTTC.

This clonotype was counted many times. The genes are TRBV4-2 and TRBJ2-7; 7 bases agree with TRBD2. The CDR3 covers 13 residues. V lost 4 bases, J lost 4 bases, and 4 bases stayed unmatched. Per the germline V gene, CDR1 is LGHNA and CDR2 is YNFKEQ. The CDR3 loop reads CASSPGGGYEQYF. CDR3 nucleotides: TGTGCCAGCAGCCCGGGAGGTGGGTACGAGCAGTACTTC.

The genes are TRBV19 and TRBJ2-1, with TRBD2 as a possible D gene (6 bases). CDR1 is LNHDA, CDR2 SQIVND, per germline (reference sequence). The CDR3 covers 15 residues. Trimming stripped 3 bases from V and 6 bases from J, with 15 bases between. CDR3 amino acids: CASSMAGGPFNEQFF. DNA for the CDR3: TGTGCCAGTAGTATGGCCGGAGGGCCTTTCAATGAGCAGTTCTTC.

The chain links TRBV7-2 to TRBJ2-5, with D maybe TRBD1 (6 bases). The germline V gene encodes CDR1 SGHTA and CDR2 FQGNSA. Trimming took 5 bases from V and 3 from J, leaving 22 bases between them. This CDR3 has 17 residues. CDR3 coding DNA: TGTGCCAGCAGCCCCCTCTACGGCAGATACAGGGAAGAGACCCAGTACTTC. Translation: CASSPLYGRYREETQYF. The full variable domain, with the rest looked up from reference TRBV7-2 and TRBJ2-5, is GAGVSQSPSNKVTEKGKDVELRCDPISGHTALYWYRQSLGQGLEFLIYFQGNSAPDKSGLPSDRFSAERTGGSVSTLTIQRTQQEDSAVYLCASSPLYGRYREETQYFGPGTRLLVL.

The chain carries TRBV9 and TRBJ2-1, with a weak D call TRBD1 (5 bases). This CDR3 spans 15 amino acids. The V end was cut by 2 bases, the J end by 8 bases, with 17 bases between. Germline lookup yields CDR1 SGDLS and CDR2 YYNGEE. Here the CDR3 reads CASSVYLQVLHEQFF. In nucleotides, the CDR3 is TGTGCCAGCAGCGTTTATTTACAGGTTCTGCATGAGCAGTTCTTC. Based on the CDR3 plus reference TRBV9 and TRBJ2-1, the full variable domain is DSGVTQTPKHLITATGQRVTLRCSPRSGDLSVYWYQQSLDQGLQFLIQYYNGEERAKGNILERFSAQQFPDLHSELNLSSLELGDSALYFCASSVYLQVLHEQFFGPGTRLTVL.

Ten or more counts support this clonotype. V gene TRBV5-6 combines with J gene TRBJ2-7; D is possibly TRBD2 (6 bases). Germline values: CDR1 SGHDT, CDR2 YYEEEE. V dropped 3 bases and J dropped 5 bases, with 12 bases sitting between them. The length of the CDR3 is 13 residues. The DNA of the CDR3 is TGTGCCAGCAGCTGGGACTCCGAGGACGAGCAGTACTTC. Translation: CASSWDSEDEQYF.

The sample holds many counts of this clonotype. The chain joins TRBV19 to TRBJ2-7, with unresolved D. CDR1 is LNHDA, CDR2 SQIVND, per germline (reference sequence). Between the trimmed V and J ends, which lost 5 bases and 7 bases, there was a span of 18 bases. CDR3 size: 14 residues. The CDR3 sequence: CASSPAQLAGEQYF. CDR3 in DNA: TGTGCCAGTAGTCCTGCTCAGTTAGCCGGAGAGCAGTACTTC.

This chain joins TRBV28 and TRBJ2-2, with D possibly matching TRBD1 (6 bases). The germline V gene has CDR1 MDHEN and CDR2 SYDVKM. Trimming stripped 6 bases from V and 4 bases from J, with 15 bases between. This CDR3 is built from 15 residues. CDR3: CASSPSSDSTGELFF. For the CDR3, the DNA is TGTGCCAGCAGCCCAAGTTCGGACAGCACCGGGGAGCTGTTTTTT.

This clonotype was seen a single time. A much larger clone lies a single base off, so this may be a read error. The chain is built from TRBV27 and TRBJ2-3, with a possible D match to TRBD1 (5 bases). Germline CDR1 MNHEY, CDR2 SMNVEV (reference sequence). The CDR3 runs to 16 residues. CDR3 protein: CASSSLLPSGTGTQYF. The CDR3 DNA reads TGTGCCAGCAGCAGTTTATTGCCCAGTGGCACAGGTACGCAGTATTTT.

This clonotype has just one count. The J gene is TRBJ2-4, the V gene TRBV20-1; no reliable D call. This CDR3 has 15 residues. Trimming took off 5 bases at V and 0 bases at J, with 14 bases between the two ends. Germline V gene sequence: CDR1 DFQATT, CDR2 SNEGSKA (reference sequence). The CDR3 DNA reads TGCAGTGCTCCTCTAGGGCTGTCAGCCAAAAACATTCAGTACTTC. Translation: CSAPLGLSAKNIQYF.

This clonotype was recorded at least ten times. The chain carries TRBV20-1 and TRBJ2-3; 7 nucleotides match TRBD1. The germline V gene encodes CDR1 DFQATT and CDR2 SNEGSKA (reference sequence). The CDR3 runs 14 residues. J gave up 4 bases and V 3 bases, and 7 bases lay outside the gene matches. The CDR3 DNA is TGCAGTGCTAGTTCCGGGACAGAAGCAGATACGCAGTATTTT. This encodes CSASSGTEADTQYF.

Only a few counts were recorded for this clonotype. This sequence joins TRBV11-2 and TRBJ2-3; the match to TRBD2 covers 7 bases. The J segment lost 5 bases and the V segment lost 1 base, leaving 6 bases of the junction unmatched. The germline V gene encodes CDR1 SGHAT and CDR2 FQNNGV. The CDR3 contains 15 residues. The CDR3, as DNA: TGTGCCAGCAGCTTAGTAAGCGGGGCGGGAGATACGCAGTATTTT. This translates into CASSLVSGAGDTQYF.

For this clonotype: A much bigger clone sits one base away, suggesting this may be a read error. V gene TRBV9 combines with J gene TRBJ1-1; D is undetermined. Germline-derived CDR1 and CDR2 are SGDLS and YYNGEE. The CDR3 sequence is 15 residues long. The CDR3 coding sequence is TGTGCCAGCAGCGTAGGGGTCTCCTCGAACACTGAAGTTTTCTTT. This sequence encodes CASSVGVSSNTEVFF.